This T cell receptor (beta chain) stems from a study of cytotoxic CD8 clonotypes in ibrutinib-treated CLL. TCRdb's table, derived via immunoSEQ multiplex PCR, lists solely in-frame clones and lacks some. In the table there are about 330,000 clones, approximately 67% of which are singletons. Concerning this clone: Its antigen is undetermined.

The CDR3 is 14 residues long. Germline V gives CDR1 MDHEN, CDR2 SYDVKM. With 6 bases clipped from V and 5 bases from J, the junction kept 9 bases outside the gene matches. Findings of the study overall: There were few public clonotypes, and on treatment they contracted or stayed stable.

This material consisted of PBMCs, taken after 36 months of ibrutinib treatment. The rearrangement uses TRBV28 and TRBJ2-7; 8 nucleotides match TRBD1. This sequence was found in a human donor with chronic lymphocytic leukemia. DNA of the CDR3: TGTGCCAGCAGCCCACGGACAGGGTTCAACGAGCAGTACTTC. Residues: CASSPRTGFNEQYF. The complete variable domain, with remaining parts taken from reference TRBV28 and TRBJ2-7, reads DVKVTQSSRYLVKRTGEKVFLECVQDMDHENMFWYRQDPGLGLRLIYFSYDVKMKEKGDIPEGYSVSREKKERFSLILESASTNQTSMYLCASSPRTGFNEQYFGPGTRLTVT.